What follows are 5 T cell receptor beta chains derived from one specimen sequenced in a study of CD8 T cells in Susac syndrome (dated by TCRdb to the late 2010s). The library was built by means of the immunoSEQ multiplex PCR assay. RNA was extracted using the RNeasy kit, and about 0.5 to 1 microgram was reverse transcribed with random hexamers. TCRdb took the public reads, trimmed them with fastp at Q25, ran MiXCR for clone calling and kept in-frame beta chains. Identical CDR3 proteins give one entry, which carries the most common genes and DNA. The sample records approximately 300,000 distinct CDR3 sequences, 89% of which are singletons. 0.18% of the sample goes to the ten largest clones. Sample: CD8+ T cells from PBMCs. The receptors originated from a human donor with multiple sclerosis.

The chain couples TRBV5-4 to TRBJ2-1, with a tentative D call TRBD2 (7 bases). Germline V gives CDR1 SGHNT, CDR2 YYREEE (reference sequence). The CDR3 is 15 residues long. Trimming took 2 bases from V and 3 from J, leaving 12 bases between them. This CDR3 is CASSFRGGSYNEQFF. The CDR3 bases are TGTGCCAGCAGCTTTAGGGGGGGAAGCTACAATGAGCAGTTCTTC.

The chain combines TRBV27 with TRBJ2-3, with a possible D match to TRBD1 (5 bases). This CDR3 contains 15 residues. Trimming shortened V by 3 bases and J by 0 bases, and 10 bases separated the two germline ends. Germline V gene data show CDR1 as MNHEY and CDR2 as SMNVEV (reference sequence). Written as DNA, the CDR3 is TGTGCCAGCAGTTTCGTCAGGGTTAGCACAGATACGCAGTATTTT. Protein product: CASSFVRVSTDTQYF.

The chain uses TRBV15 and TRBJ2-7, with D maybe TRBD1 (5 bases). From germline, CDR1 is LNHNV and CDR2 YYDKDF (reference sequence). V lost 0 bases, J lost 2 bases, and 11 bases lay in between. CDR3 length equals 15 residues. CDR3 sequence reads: CATSRDSRGAYEQYF. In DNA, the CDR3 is TGTGCCACCAGCAGAGATTCAAGGGGTGCCTACGAGCAGTACTTC.

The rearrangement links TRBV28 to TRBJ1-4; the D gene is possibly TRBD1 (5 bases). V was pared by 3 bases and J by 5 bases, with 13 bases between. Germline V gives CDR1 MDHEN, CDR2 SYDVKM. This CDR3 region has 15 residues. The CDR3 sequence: CASSFGTDLNEKLFF. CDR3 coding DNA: TGTGCCAGCAGTTTCGGGACCGATTTAAATGAAAAACTGTTTTTT.

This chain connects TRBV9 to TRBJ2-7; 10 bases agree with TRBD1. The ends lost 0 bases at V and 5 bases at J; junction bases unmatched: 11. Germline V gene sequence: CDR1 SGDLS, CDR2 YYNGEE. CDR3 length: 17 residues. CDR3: CASSVAQTGQGQDEQYF. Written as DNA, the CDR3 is TGTGCCAGCAGCGTAGCACAAACGGGACAGGGGCAGGACGAGCAGTACTTC.